This entry is about one T cell receptor beta chain. Deletions cut 7 bases from V and 7 bases from J, with 8 bases between. CDR3 length: 12 residues. The germline V gene has CDR1 MDHEN and CDR2 SYDVKM. The data originate from a study of blood T cell repertoires in COVID-19. Repertoires were generated with immunoSEQ multiplex PCR, while TCRdb's copy carries only in-frame clones and drops some. The sample carries about 240,000 clones, approximately 86% recorded once. Sequencing input: PBMCs or T cells enriched from blood (not recorded which). The chain carries TRBV28 and TRBJ1-6; perhaps TRBD1 as D (5 bases). This clonotype was sampled from a woman aged 40 to 49 with acute COVID-19. CDR3 sequence: CASTGGNSPLHF. In nucleotides, the CDR3 is TGTGCCAGCACCGGGGGGAATTCACCCCTCCACTTT.